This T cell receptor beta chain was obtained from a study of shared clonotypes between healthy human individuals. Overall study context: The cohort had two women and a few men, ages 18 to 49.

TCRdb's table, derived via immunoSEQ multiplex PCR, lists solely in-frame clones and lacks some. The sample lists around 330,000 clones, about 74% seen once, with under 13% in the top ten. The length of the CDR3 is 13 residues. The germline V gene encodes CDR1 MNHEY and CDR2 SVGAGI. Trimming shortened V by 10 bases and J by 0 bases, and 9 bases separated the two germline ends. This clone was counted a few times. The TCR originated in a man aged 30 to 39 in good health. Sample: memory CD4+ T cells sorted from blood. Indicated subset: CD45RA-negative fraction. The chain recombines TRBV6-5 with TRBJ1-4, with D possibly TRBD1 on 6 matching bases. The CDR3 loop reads CATSGATNEKLFF. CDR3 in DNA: TGTGCCACCTCAGGGGCAACTAATGAAAAACTGTTTTTT.